The rows below give T cell receptor beta chains drawn from one sample of a study of metastatic and nonmetastatic thyroid tumors. TCRdb re-clonotyped the PCR reads via MiXCR. Seen here are 36,000 or so clones, 30% to 40% observed once, and the top ten hold about 15%. Sequencing was done on a sample of tumor tissue. These TCRs come from a female donor with papillary thyroid cancer or a benign thyroid nodule (not recorded which). Some clones in this sample may be carry-over from other donors' samples. Both conserved end residues are trimmed from each CDR3. The order of the fields is clone size, V gene, J gene, CDR3 length, CDR3 protein. The size of a clone is reported for some rows only, either as once, few or many, or as a class for expanded clones.

abundance: once; v_gene: TRBV5-5; j_gene: TRBJ1-3; len: 13; CDR3aa: ASSFGDLSGNTIY
abundance: -; v_gene: TRBV28; j_gene: TRBJ1-2; len: 14; CDR3aa: ASSFSQGARGYCYT
abundance: -; v_gene: TRBV4-2; j_gene: TRBJ2-1; len: 13; CDR3aa: ASSQDPSEGNEQF
abundance: -; v_gene: TRBV5-1; j_gene: TRBJ1-2; len: 13; CDR3aa: ASSLQGAHAYGYT
abundance: -; v_gene: TRBV7-9; j_gene: TRBJ2-3; len: 11; CDR3aa: ASSWAGTDTQY
abundance: few; v_gene: TRBV28; j_gene: TRBJ1-1; len: 12; CDR3aa: ASSFGGLNTEAF
abundance: -; v_gene: TRBV20-1; j_gene: TRBJ2-1; len: 12; CDR3aa: SARDLVSRNEQF
abundance: -; v_gene: TRBV27; j_gene: TRBJ1-6; len: 12; CDR3aa: ASSLGGLDSPLH
abundance: few; v_gene: TRBV6-2/TRBV6-3; j_gene: TRBJ2-7; len: 17; CDR3aa: ASIYSNPLAGWLWDEQY
abundance: few; v_gene: TRBV9; j_gene: TRBJ2-7; len: 10; CDR3aa: ASSADGYDQY
abundance: medium-sized; v_gene: TRBV3-1; j_gene: TRBJ2-2; len: 13; CDR3aa: ASSQDAGGIGELF
abundance: few; v_gene: TRBV11-1; j_gene: TRBJ2-2; len: 14; CDR3aa: ASSSWTSGSAGELF
abundance: many; v_gene: TRBV7-2; j_gene: TRBJ2-7; len: 12; CDR3aa: ASRSSGGAYEQY
abundance: -; v_gene: TRBV11-2; j_gene: TRBJ2-7; len: 14; CDR3aa: ASSFTSGGAPYEQY
abundance: -; v_gene: TRBV12-3/TRBV12-4; j_gene: TRBJ1-2; len: 13; CDR3aa: ASSFPGAIPYGYT
abundance: few; v_gene: TRBV6-1; j_gene: TRBJ1-2; len: 12; CDR3aa: ASSGGSTGNGYT
abundance: -; v_gene: TRBV20-1; j_gene: TRBJ1-2; len: 12; CDR3aa: SARSRRNFYGYT
abundance: -; v_gene: TRBV20-1; j_gene: TRBJ1-1; len: 13; CDR3aa: SARGIDTRYTEAF
abundance: few; v_gene: TRBV6-2/TRBV6-3; j_gene: TRBJ2-2; len: 11; CDR3aa: ASIRGDTGELF
abundance: few; v_gene: TRBV6-1; j_gene: TRBJ1-1; len: 11; CDR3aa: ASSSLEDTEAF
abundance: -; v_gene: TRBV20-1; j_gene: TRBJ2-7; len: 12; CDR3aa: SARIGTRFYEQY
abundance: once; v_gene: TRBV13; j_gene: TRBJ1-2; len: 11; CDR3aa: ASSLVEIPGYT
abundance: -; v_gene: TRBV20-1; j_gene: TRBJ1-5; len: 11; CDR3aa: SATQYSNQPQH
abundance: few; v_gene: TRBV6-2/TRBV6-3; j_gene: TRBJ1-3; len: 14; CDR3aa: ASSYTRTSSGNTIY
abundance: few; v_gene: TRBV12-3/TRBV12-4; j_gene: TRBJ2-1; len: 12; CDR3aa: ASSSRSSYNEQF
abundance: few; v_gene: TRBV11-2; j_gene: TRBJ2-1; len: 9; CDR3aa: ASSLSASMF